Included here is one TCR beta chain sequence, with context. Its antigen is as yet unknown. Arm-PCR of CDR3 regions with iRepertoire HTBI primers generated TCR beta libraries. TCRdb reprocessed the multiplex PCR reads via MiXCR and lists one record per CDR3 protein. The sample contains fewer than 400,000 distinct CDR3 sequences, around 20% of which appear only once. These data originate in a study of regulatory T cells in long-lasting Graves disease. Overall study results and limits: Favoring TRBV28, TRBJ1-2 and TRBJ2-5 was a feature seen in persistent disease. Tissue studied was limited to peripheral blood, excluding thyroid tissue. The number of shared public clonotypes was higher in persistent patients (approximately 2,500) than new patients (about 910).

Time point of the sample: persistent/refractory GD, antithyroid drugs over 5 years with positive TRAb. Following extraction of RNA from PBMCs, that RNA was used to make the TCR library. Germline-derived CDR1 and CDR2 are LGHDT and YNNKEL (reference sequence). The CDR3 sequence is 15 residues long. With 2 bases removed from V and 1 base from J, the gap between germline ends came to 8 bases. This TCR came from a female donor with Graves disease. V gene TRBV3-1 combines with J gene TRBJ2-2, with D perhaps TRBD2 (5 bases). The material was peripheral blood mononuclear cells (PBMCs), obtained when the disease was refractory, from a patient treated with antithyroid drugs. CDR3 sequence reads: CASSQPGKNTGELFF. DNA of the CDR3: TGTGCCAGCAGCCAACCCGGGAAGAACACCGGGGAGCTGTTTTTT. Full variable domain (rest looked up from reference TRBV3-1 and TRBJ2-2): DTAVSQTPKYLVTQMGNDKSIKCEQNLGHDTMYWYKQDSKKFLKIMFSYNNKELIINETVPNRFSPKSPDKAHLNLHINSLELGDSAVYFCASSQPGKNTGELFFGEGSRLTVL.